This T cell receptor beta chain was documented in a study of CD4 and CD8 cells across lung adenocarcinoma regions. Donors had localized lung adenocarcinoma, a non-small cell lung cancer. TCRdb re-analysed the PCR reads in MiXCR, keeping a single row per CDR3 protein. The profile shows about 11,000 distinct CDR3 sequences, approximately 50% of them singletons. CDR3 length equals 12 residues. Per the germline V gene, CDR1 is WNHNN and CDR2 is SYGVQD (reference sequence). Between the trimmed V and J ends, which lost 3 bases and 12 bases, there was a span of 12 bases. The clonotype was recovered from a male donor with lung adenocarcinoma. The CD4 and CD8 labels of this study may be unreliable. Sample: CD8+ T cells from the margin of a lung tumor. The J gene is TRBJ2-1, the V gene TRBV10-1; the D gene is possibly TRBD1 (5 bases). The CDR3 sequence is CASSDTGRMQFF. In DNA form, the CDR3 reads TGCGCCAGCAGTGATACAGGTAGAATGCAGTTCTTC.